Each of the 10 T cell receptor beta chains below was sequenced from the same sample in a study of a mutant IDH1 vaccine in newly diagnosed glioma. These receptors' targets are unknown. The table came from immunoSEQ multiplex PCR; TCRdb's copy has only in-frame clones and leaves some out. This table holds over 75,000 clones, 75% to 90% found once. As for time point: week 47, end of study. One vaccine dose held 300 ug of mutant IDH1 20-mer peptide and came with topical imiquimod. The material was PBMCs, obtained from a glioma patient whose treatment included an IDH1 peptide vaccine. The receptors were sampled from a man between 35 and 55 years old with glioma.

The V call is TRBV30, the J call TRBJ2-2, with D possibly called TRBD1 or TRBD2 (5 bases each). CDR3 size: 14 residues. Trimming took 5 bases from V and 5 from J, leaving 15 bases between them. Germline CDR1 is GTSNPN and CDR2 is SVGIG (reference sequence). In DNA form, the CDR3 reads TGTGCCTGGGGGGCCAGGTGGGAGACCGGGGAGCTGTTTTTT. This codes for CAWGARWETGELFF.

The V and J genes are TRBV9 and TRBJ2-7; D gene unclear. V was cut by 4 bases and J by 7 bases, with 21 bases left in between. Germline CDR1 is SGDLS and CDR2 is YYNGEE. The CDR3 totals 15 residues. CDR3 DNA sequence: TGTGCCAGCAGCTTCAGTGGTGGGTCCAGGAATGAGCAGTACTTC. This encodes CASSFSGGSRNEQYF.

The chain recombines TRBV28 with TRBJ2-7, with D possibly being TRBD1 (5 bases). Germline V gene data show CDR1 as MDHEN and CDR2 as SYDVKM. V gave up 3 bases and J gave up 0 bases, with 9 bases separating them. This CDR3 is 14 amino acids long. The CDR3 DNA follows: TGTGCCAGCAGTTTGGGGCCGTCCTCCTACGAGCAGTACTTC. Protein product: CASSLGPSSYEQYF.

The V and J genes are TRBV25-1 and TRBJ2-1; 7 bases fit TRBD1. Germline V gene data show CDR1 as MGHDK and CDR2 as SYGVNS. J lost 2 bases, V lost 5 bases, and 9 bases had no gene match. The CDR3 totals 16 residues. DNA for the CDR3: TGTGCCAGCAGTACACGACAGGGTGGTACCTACAATGAGCAGTTCTTC. It is translated as CASSTRQGGTYNEQFF.

This CDR3 is CASSYSRVMGNTIYF. For the CDR3, the DNA is TGTGCCAGCAGTTACTCCAGGGTAATGGGAAACACCATATATTTT. The rearrangement joins TRBV6-5 to TRBJ1-3; the D gene is possibly TRBD1 (5 bases). CDR3 size: 15 residues. The ends were cut back, 0 bases at V and 4 bases at J, with 10 bases in the middle. Looked up from germline, CDR1 is MNHEY and CDR2 is SVGAGI.

V usage is TRBV5-6 and J usage is TRBJ2-1; TRBD1 matches at 9 bases. CDR3 length: 17 residues. CDR1 is SGHDT and CDR2 is YYEEEE in the germline V gene. The V and J ends lost 5 bases and 3 bases, in that order; junction bases with no gene match: 12. The CDR3 loop is CASSLKQGAIIYNEQFF. The CDR3 DNA sequence: TGTGCCAGCAGTTTAAAACAGGGGGCTATAATCTACAATGAGCAGTTCTTC.

The chain has TRBV7-8 and TRBJ2-1, with 9 positions matching TRBD2. Germline V gene lookup returns CDR1 SGHVS and CDR2 FQNEAQ. The V segment lost 5 bases and the J segment 5 bases; nucleotides outside the gene matches: 13. This CDR3 has 17 amino acids. The DNA of the CDR3 is TGTGCCAGCAGCCTCAGAGTAGCGGGGGCCCCCAACAATGAGCAGTTCTTC. This gives the protein CASSLRVAGAPNNEQFF.

The chain couples TRBV27 to TRBJ2-7, with D possibly being TRBD1 (6 bases). Germline V gives CDR1 MNHEY, CDR2 SMNVEV (reference sequence). V was clipped by 0 bases and J by 3 bases, with 12 bases between them. The CDR3 is made up of 15 amino acids. Written as DNA, the CDR3 is TGTGCCAGCAGTTTATCTGGGGGCGGTTTCTACGAGCAGTACTTC. Protein sequence: CASSLSGGGFYEQYF.

The chain employs TRBV7-9 and TRBJ2-7; D might be TRBD2 (6 bases). Germline lookup yields CDR1 SEHNR and CDR2 FQNEAQ (reference sequence). V was clipped by 4 bases and J by 6 bases, with 19 bases between them. The CDR3 extends over 15 amino acids. CDR3 loop: CASSSPGGAQGEQYF. The CDR3 DNA sequence: TGTGCCAGCAGCTCACCAGGAGGGGCGCAAGGCGAGCAGTACTTC.

V and J are TRBV19 and TRBJ1-1; D perhaps matches TRBD1 (5 bases). The CDR3 spans 18 residues. Germline V lookup: CDR1 LNHDA, CDR2 SQIVND (reference sequence). V lost 0 bases, J lost 2 bases, and 19 bases lay in between. CDR3 region: CASSIDRSRTGGNTEAFF. Written as DNA, the CDR3 is TGTGCCAGTAGTATAGATCGTAGCAGAACCGGGGGAAACACTGAAGCTTTCTTT.